This TCR beta chain derives from a study of T cells in Graves' hyperthyroidism and ophthalmopathy. Amplified regions were TCR beta CDR3 sequences from RNA transcripts. A set of HTBI primers served as the primers for a first-round RT-PCR of the TCR CDR3. Each CDR3 protein gets one entry after TCRdb re-called the multiplex PCR reads with MiXCR. The table lists about 290,000 distinct CDR3 sequences, 13% of them singletons. Findings of the study overall: Ophthalmopathy, as predicted by the model, came a median approximately 6.5 months after the prediction.

In this sample, this clonotype turned up a few times. The antigen is not known. The CDR3 is 14 amino acids. Looked up from germline, CDR1 is SEHNR and CDR2 is FQNEAQ (reference sequence). The V and J ends lost 1 base and 6 bases respectively, with 9 bases between them. The chain uses TRBV7-9 and TRBJ2-2; tentatively, D is TRBD2 (6 bases). The clonotype originates from a woman aged 25-40 years with Graves' hyperthyroidism that later progressed to Graves' ophthalmopathy. What was sequenced was blood. CDR3 loop: CASSLGGGPGELFF. In DNA, the CDR3 is TGTGCCAGCAGCTTAGGAGGAGGGCCCGGGGAGCTGTTTTTT. The full variable domain, in which reference TRBV7-9 and TRBJ2-2 provide the parts outside the CDR3, is DTGVSQNPRHKITKRGQNVTFRCDPISEHNRLYWYRQTLGQGPEFLTYFQNEAQLEKSRLLSDRFSAERPKGSFSTLEIQRTEQGDSAMYLCASSLGGGPGELFFGEGSRLTVL.